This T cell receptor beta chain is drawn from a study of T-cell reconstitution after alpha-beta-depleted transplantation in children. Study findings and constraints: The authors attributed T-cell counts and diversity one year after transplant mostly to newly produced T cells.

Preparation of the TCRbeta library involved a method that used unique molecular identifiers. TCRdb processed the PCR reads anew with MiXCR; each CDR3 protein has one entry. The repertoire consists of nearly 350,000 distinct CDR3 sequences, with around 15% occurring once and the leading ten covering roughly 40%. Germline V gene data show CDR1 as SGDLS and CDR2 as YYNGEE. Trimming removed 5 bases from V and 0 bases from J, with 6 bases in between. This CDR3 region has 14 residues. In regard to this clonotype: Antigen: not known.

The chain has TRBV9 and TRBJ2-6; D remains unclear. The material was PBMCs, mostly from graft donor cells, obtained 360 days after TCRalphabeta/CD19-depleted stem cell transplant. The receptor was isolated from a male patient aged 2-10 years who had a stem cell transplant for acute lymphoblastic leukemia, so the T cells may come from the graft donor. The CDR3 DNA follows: TGTGCCAGCAGTCAAATCTCTGGGGCCAACGTCCTGACTTTC. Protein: CASSQISGANVLTF.